The 16 T cell receptor beta chains presented below share a single source sample, sequenced in a study of T cells in Graves' hyperthyroidism and ophthalmopathy. TCR beta CDR3 regions were amplified from RNA. First-round RT-PCR of the TCR CDR3 relied on the HTBI primer set. TCRdb processed the multiplex PCR reads anew with MiXCR; each CDR3 protein has one entry. The sample contains over 700,000 distinct CDR3 sequences, 35% to 45% of which appear only once. The sample was blood. These TCRs come from a man younger than 35 with Graves' hyperthyroidism.

This chain links TRBV20-1 with TRBJ2-7; D might be TRBD1 or TRBD2, each matching 5 bases. Germline V lookup: CDR1 DFQATT, CDR2 SNEGSKA (reference sequence). The V end was cut by 4 bases, the J end by 2 bases, with 12 bases between. The CDR3 totals 13 residues. The CDR3 sequence is CSAIRGRTYEQYF. The CDR3 DNA sequence: TGCAGTGCTATAAGGGGACGCACCTACGAGCAGTACTTC.

The sample holds many counts of this clonotype. This chain uses TRBV12-3 or TRBV12-4 with TRBJ2-5; D is unresolved. V was cut by 5 bases and J by 5 bases, with 18 bases left in between. This CDR3 is 15 amino acids long. In nucleotides, the CDR3 is TGTGCCAGCAGTCCCGCTTCGGGCCGTCCGGAGACCCAGTACTTC. Translated: CASSPASGRPETQYF.

The chain carries TRBV2 and TRBJ1-1; D remains unclear. This CDR3 comprises 14 residues. Germline V gene lookup returns CDR1 SNHLY and CDR2 FYNNEI. Deletions cut 4 bases from V and 10 bases from J, with 19 bases between. Here the CDR3 reads CASSGGKTFMIAFF. In DNA, the CDR3 is TGTGCCAGCAGTGGGGGAAAGACCTTCATGATAGCTTTCTTT.

This clonotype was seen ten or more times. The CDR3 loop reads CASSPSGQINQPQHF. The CDR3 nucleotides read TGTGCCAGCAGCCCCTCCGGACAGATCAATCAGCCCCAGCATTTT. The chain links TRBV7-2 to TRBJ1-5, with D tentatively TRBD1 (6 bases). V was pared by 5 bases and J by 3 bases, with 14 bases between. This CDR3 has 15 amino acids. The V gene's germline CDR1 is SGHTA and CDR2 FQGNSA. Looking up the rest from reference TRBV7-2 and TRBJ1-5 gives the full variable domain: GAGVSQSPSNKVTEKGKDVELRCDPISGHTALYWYRQSLGQGLEFLIYFQGNSAPDKSGLPSDRFSAERTGGSVSTLTIQRTQQEDSAVYLCASSPSGQINQPQHFGDGTRLSIL.

The table lists this clonotype with many counts. The chain combines TRBV7-9 with TRBJ2-5, with D perhaps being TRBD1 or TRBD2 (5 bases each). This CDR3 comprises 14 residues. Deletions cut 1 base from V and 1 base from J, with 7 bases between. The V gene's germline CDR1 is SEHNR and CDR2 FQNEAQ (reference sequence). The CDR3 DNA is TGTGCCAGCAGCTTAGGGGGGACCCAAGAGACCCAGTACTTC. As protein: CASSLGGTQETQYF.

In this sample, this clonotype turned up many times. The V gene is TRBV7-8, the J gene TRBJ2-7; D is unclear. Deletions cut 2 bases from V and 1 base from J, with 12 bases between. This CDR3 comprises 15 residues. CDR1 SGHVS and CDR2 FQNEAQ come from the germline V gene. CDR3 loop: CASSLSTVDSYEQYF. The CDR3 DNA sequence: TGTGCCAGCAGCTTAAGCACAGTTGATTCCTACGAGCAGTACTTC.

This clonotype was counted at least ten times. The CDR3 bases are TGCAGCGTTCAGGGGATCTATGGCTACACCTTC. Its protein is CSVQGIYGYTF. The rearrangement joins TRBV29-1 to TRBJ1-2, with a weak D call TRBD1 (6 bases). The length of the CDR3 is 11 residues. Germline-derived CDR1 and CDR2 are SQVTM and ANQGSEA. Trimming shortened V by 5 bases and J by 4 bases, and 8 bases separated the two germline ends.

V gene TRBV29-1 combines with J gene TRBJ1-1, with D uncertain. The V end was cut by 6 bases, the J end by 11 bases, with 10 bases between. CDR1 and CDR2 (germline): SQVTM, ANQGSEA. CDR3 length equals 9 residues. The CDR3 coding sequence is TGCAGCGTGGCCGGGGTGGCTTTCTTT. Translation gives CSVAGVAFF.

With respect to this clonotype: The junction shows a germline mismatch at one end, possibly a read error. The V and J genes are TRBV7-2 and TRBJ2-2; D ambiguous. Germline CDR1 SGHTA, CDR2 FQGNSA. This CDR3 has 15 amino acids. CDR3 residues: CASSQVTRNTGELFF. DNA for the CDR3: TGCGCCAGCAGCCAAGTTACCCGAAACACCGGGGAGCTGTTTTTT.

The rearrangement joins TRBV15 to TRBJ1-2; the D is unclear. This CDR3 is 11 amino acids long. Germline assignment: CDR1 LNHNV and CDR2 YYDKDF (reference sequence). With 0 bases removed from V and 8 bases from J, the gap between germline ends came to 4 bases. The CDR3 DNA follows: TGTGCCACCAGCAGAGAAGCGGGCTACACCTTC. Protein sequence: CATSREAGYTF.

V usage is TRBV2 and J usage is TRBJ2-7; 9 nucleotides align to TRBD1. V dropped 6 bases and J dropped 2; count of bases not matched to a gene: 20. Germline values: CDR1 SNHLY, CDR2 FYNNEI. The CDR3 spans 19 residues. The CDR3 DNA is TGTGCCAGCAGCGTGAGCGGAGTCACAGGGGGCCATTTCACCTACGAGCAGTACTTC. Translating it yields CASSVSGVTGGHFTYEQYF. The full variable domain, rest sourced from reference TRBV2 and TRBJ2-7, is EPEVTQTPSHQVTQMGQEVILRCVPISNHLYFYWYRQILGQKVEFLVSFYNNEISEKSEIFDDQFSVERPDGSNFTLKIRSTKLEDSAMYFCASSVSGVTGGHFTYEQYFGPGTRLTVT.

V usage is TRBV11-2 and J usage is TRBJ1-3; 7 nucleotides agree with TRBD1. The V gene's germline CDR1 is SGHAT and CDR2 FQNNGV. After removal of 6 bases from V and 2 bases from J, the junction contained 13 bases not matched to a gene. The CDR3 loop spans 17 amino acids. CDR3 sequence: CASSATRQGWPGNTIYF. CDR3 in DNA: TGTGCCAGCAGTGCTACTCGACAGGGTTGGCCTGGAAACACCATATATTTT.

The chain has TRBV20-1 and TRBJ2-7; D is unclear. The V end was cut by 4 bases, the J end by 0 bases, with 7 bases between. The CDR3 has 12 residues. Germline CDR1 reads DFQATT; CDR2 reads SNEGSKA (reference sequence). The CDR3 loop is CSATGLSYEQYF. In DNA form, the CDR3 reads TGCAGTGCTACGGGTCTCTCCTACGAGCAGTACTTC.

This chain links TRBV7-2 with TRBJ2-5, with 7 positions matching TRBD1. This CDR3 comprises 14 residues. Germline V gives CDR1 SGHTA, CDR2 FQGNSA. With 6 bases clipped from V and 5 bases from J, the junction kept 9 bases outside the gene matches. Here the CDR3 reads CASREAGQEETQYF. As DNA, the CDR3 is TGTGCCAGCAGAGAGGCAGGACAGGAGGAGACCCAGTACTTC.

The sample holds many counts of this clonotype. This chain links TRBV7-3 with TRBJ1-2, with D possibly matching TRBD1 (5 bases). Deletions cut 3 bases from V and 8 bases from J, with 13 bases between. Looked up from germline, CDR1 is SGHTA and CDR2 is FQGTGA. The CDR3 loop spans 13 amino acids. CDR3 nucleotide sequence: TGTGCCAGCAGCTTGCGGGACGGAGGAGGCTACACCTTC. It encodes CASSLRDGGGYTF.

V gene TRBV10-3 combines with J gene TRBJ1-5; TRBD1 matches at 7 bases. Trimming took 10 bases from V and 3 from J; bases not matched to a gene: 12. This CDR3 is built from 15 residues. Germline V CDR1 and CDR2: ENHRY, SYGVKD. The CDR3 DNA follows: TGTGCCAGCAGCCTCACTGACAGGGCCAATCAGCCCCAGCATTTT. Protein sequence: CASSLTDRANQPQHF.